These 27 T cell receptor beta chains originate from one sample sequenced in a study of cytotoxic CD8 clonotypes in ibrutinib-treated CLL. Measured with immunoSEQ multiplex PCR; TCRdb has only the in-frame clones, and not every one. Seen here are over 70,000 clones, more than 75% observed once, and the top ten hold around 5%. Sequencing was performed on PBMCs, taken after 12 months of ibrutinib treatment. Receptors originate from a human donor with chronic lymphocytic leukemia.

The chain has TRBV2 and TRBJ1-3; perhaps TRBD1 as D (5 bases). Trimming stripped 3 bases from V and 0 bases from J, with 9 bases between. Germline CDR1 is SNHLY and CDR2 is FYNNEI. CDR3 size: 15 residues. CDR3 bases: TGTGCCAGCAGTGAGGACAAGTTCTCTGGAAACACCATATATTTT. Amino acids: CASSEDKFSGNTIYF.

J is TRBJ2-3 and V is TRBV5-8; no clear D. The CDR3 consists of 14 residues. Trimming took off 7 bases at V and 1 base at J, with 13 bases between the two ends. Germline lookup yields CDR1 SGHTS and CDR2 YDEGEE. The CDR3 protein is CASPLTVGTDTQYF. The CDR3, as DNA: TGTGCCAGCCCACTTACGGTGGGCACAGATACGCAGTATTTT. The variable domain in full, with the rest retrieved from reference TRBV5-8 and TRBJ2-3, is EAGVTQSPTHLIKTRGQQATLRCSPISGHTSVYWYQQALGLGLQFLLWYDEGEERNRGNFPPRFSGRQFPNYSSELNVNALELEDSALYLCASPLTVGTDTQYFGPGTRLTVL.

The V and J genes are TRBV7-2 and TRBJ2-1; 8 bases map to TRBD2. J gave up 4 bases and V 1 base, and 6 bases lay outside the gene matches. Per the germline V gene, CDR1 is SGHTA and CDR2 is FQGNSA. There are 16 residues in the CDR3. The CDR3 bases are TGTGCCAGCAGCTTAGGCCCGGGGGGGGAGTACAATGAGCAGTTCTTC. Translating gives CASSLGPGGEYNEQFF.

The chain uses TRBV2 and TRBJ1-2; D unclear. CDR3 length: 11 amino acids. Germline V gene sequence: CDR1 SNHLY, CDR2 FYNNEI. Trimming cost V 6 bases and J 4 bases, with 6 bases left between them. CDR3 amino acids: CASRQPYGYTF. The CDR3 nucleotides are TGTGCCAGCAGGCAGCCCTATGGCTACACCTTC.

CDR3 amino acids: CATSRDPGGFYEQYF. DNA of the CDR3: TGTGCCACCAGCAGAGATCCCGGGGGATTCTACGAGCAGTACTTC. The V and J genes are TRBV15 and TRBJ2-7, with D tentatively TRBD2 (6 bases). The CDR3 contains 15 residues. Germline lookup yields CDR1 LNHNV and CDR2 YYDKDF (reference sequence). V was pared by 0 bases and J by 3 bases, with 12 bases between.

The table lists this clone with a count of one. The chain links TRBV18 to TRBJ2-1, with a possible D match to TRBD2 (7 bases). V was shortened by 5 bases and J by 10 bases, with 9 bases between the two germline ends. CDR1 is KGHSH and CDR2 is LQKENI in the germline V gene. There are 11 residues in the CDR3. The CDR3 DNA is TGTGCCAGCTCAAGGGGGGGCGAGCAGTTCTTC. This sequence encodes CASSRGGEQFF.

This CDR3 is CASSYRGRLAYEQYF. In DNA form, the CDR3 reads TGTGCCAGCAGTTATAGGGGACGCCTCGCCTACGAGCAGTACTTC. This sequence joins TRBV6-6 and TRBJ2-7; D tentatively fits TRBD1 or TRBD2 (5 bases each). Looked up from germline, CDR1 is MNHNY and CDR2 is SVGAGI (reference sequence). This CDR3 region has 15 residues. V lost 3 bases and J 2 bases, leaving 14 bases between the germline ends.

V and J are TRBV7-2 and TRBJ2-1; 7 bases line up with TRBD1. The CDR3 is made up of 14 amino acids. The germline V gene has CDR1 SGHTA and CDR2 FQGNSA. J gave up 5 bases and V 7 bases, and 8 bases lay outside the gene matches. CDR3 sequence: CASNQQGMDNEQFF. DNA of the CDR3: TGTGCCAGCAACCAACAGGGGATGGACAATGAGCAGTTCTTC. Looking up the rest from reference TRBV7-2 and TRBJ2-1 gives the full variable domain: GAGVSQSPSNKVTEKGKDVELRCDPISGHTALYWYRQSLGQGLEFLIYFQGNSAPDKSGLPSDRFSAERTGGSVSTLTIQRTQQEDSAVYLCASNQQGMDNEQFFGPGTRLTVL.

J is TRBJ2-3 and V is TRBV18, with a possible D match to TRBD1 (6 bases). The CDR3 sequence is 13 residues long. V lost 11 bases, J lost 1 base, and 13 bases lay in between. Per the germline V gene, CDR1 is KGHSH and CDR2 is LQKENI. In DNA, the CDR3 is TGTGCCTCGGTGAAGGGGGGCACAGATACGCAGTATTTT. Protein: CASVKGGTDTQYF.

This clone was counted a few times. The chain has TRBV7-2 and TRBJ2-3; D remains ambiguous. Germline CDR1 reads SGHTA; CDR2 reads FQGNSA. The V and J ends lost 5 bases and 0 bases respectively, with 9 bases between them. The CDR3 is 14 amino acids. This CDR3 reads CASSASVSTDTQYF. The CDR3 nucleotides are TGTGCCAGCAGCGCCTCAGTTAGCACAGATACGCAGTATTTT.

This clone was seen only a few times. This sequence joins TRBV9 and TRBJ2-2, with no clear D. V lost 0 bases, J lost 4 bases, and 4 bases lay in between. The CDR3 has 13 residues. Germline CDR1 reads SGDLS; CDR2 reads YYNGEE. CDR3 nucleotides: TGTGCCAGCAGCGTAGGGGGCACCGGGGAGCTGTTTTTT. Its protein product is CASSVGGTGELFF.

The chain joins TRBV6-5 to TRBJ1-2; D is unresolved. The CDR3 has 13 amino acids. CDR1 and CDR2 from the germline V gene are MNHEY and SVGAGI. V lost 2 bases to trimming and J lost 4 bases, with 8 bases between them. CDR3 amino acids: CASSYRQAYGYTF. The CDR3 DNA follows: TGTGCCAGCAGTTACCGGCAGGCCTATGGCTACACCTTC.

The rearrangement joins TRBV27 to TRBJ1-1; D call uncertain. The V gene's germline CDR1 is MNHEY and CDR2 SMNVEV (reference sequence). This CDR3 is built from 12 residues. The V gene lost 3 bases and the J gene lost 1 base, with 3 bases spanning the gap. CDR3 amino acids: CASSFGNTEAFF. The CDR3 region has the DNA TGTGCCAGCAGTTTTGGGAACACTGAAGCTTTCTTT.

In regard to this clone: Other DNA sequences within the sample encode an identical CDR3. The chain links TRBV15 to TRBJ2-5; no firm D call. Germline CDR1 reads LNHNV; CDR2 reads YYDKDF (reference sequence). The CDR3 extends over 12 amino acids. V was shortened by 0 bases and J by 4 bases, with 3 bases between the two germline ends. CDR3 DNA: TGTGCCACCAGCAGAGATGTAGAGACCCAGTACTTC. Translating gives CATSRDVETQYF.

This chain links TRBV7-9 with TRBJ1-1; 9 bases agree with TRBD1. Losses at the gene ends were 0 bases for V and 1 base for J; bases not matched to a gene: 6. This CDR3 is built from 17 residues. CDR1 and CDR2 from the germline V gene are SEHNR and FQNEAQ (reference sequence). As DNA, the CDR3 is TGTGCCAGCAGCTTAGCGGGACAGGGCGCCCAGAACACTGAAGCTTTCTTT. Translation gives CASSLAGQGAQNTEAFF.

The chain uses TRBV7-2 and TRBJ2-2; weak D call: TRBD2 (5 bases). V shed 5 bases and J shed 1 base, with 11 bases lying between them. Germline-derived CDR1 and CDR2 are SGHTA and FQGNSA. This CDR3 has 15 residues. CDR3 amino acids: CASSRSGLNTGELFF. As DNA, the CDR3 is TGTGCCAGCAGCCGAAGCGGCTTGAACACCGGGGAGCTGTTTTTT.

A single count supports this clone. This chain uses TRBV7-2 with TRBJ2-3; D is uncertain. Trimming took off 0 bases at V and 1 base at J, with 5 bases between the two ends. Looked up from germline, CDR1 is SGHTA and CDR2 is FQGNSA. CDR3 length equals 14 residues. The CDR3 sequence: CASSLAHRTDTQYF. The CDR3 DNA reads TGTGCCAGCAGCTTAGCACACCGCACAGATACGCAGTATTTT.

The chain is built from TRBV30 and TRBJ1-6; no definite D call. CDR1 is GTSNPN and CDR2 is SVGIG in the germline V gene (reference sequence). Deletions cut 3 bases from V and 7 bases from J, with 7 bases between. The CDR3 has 12 residues. The CDR3 DNA reads TGTGCCTGGAGGCGGCAAAATTCACCCCTCCACTTT. Translation gives CAWRRQNSPLHF.

The chain is built from TRBV5-1 and TRBJ2-1, with TRBD2 identical over 9 bases. V shed 4 bases and J 10 bases; nucleotides not matched to a gene: 12. The CDR3 length is 15 residues. Germline-derived CDR1 and CDR2 are SGHRS and YFSETQ. CDR3 region: CASSPRGAGGGEQFF. CDR3 coding DNA: TGCGCCAGCAGCCCCCGAGGGGCGGGGGGGGGCGAGCAGTTCTTC.

This clone has a handful of counts. The genes are TRBV4-2 and TRBJ2-7, with no clear D. Trimming removed 0 bases at V and 7 bases at J, with 13 bases between. CDR3 length: 14 residues. Germline CDR1 LGHNA, CDR2 YNFKEQ. The CDR3 bases are TGTGCCAGCAGCCAAGATGGGCCCTTGGGGGAGCAGTACTTC. It specifies CASSQDGPLGEQYF.

The chain links TRBV6-1 to TRBJ2-1; D uncertain. This CDR3 has 13 residues. The V gene's germline CDR1 is MNHNS and CDR2 SASEGT. V was pared by 8 bases and J by 6 bases, with 14 bases between. CDR3 sequence: CASRAPGGNEQFF. CDR3 coding DNA: TGTGCCAGCCGGGCCCCCGGCGGCAATGAGCAGTTCTTC.

The V call is TRBV14, the J call TRBJ2-1; TRBD2 agrees at 8 bases. V lost 7 bases and J lost 8; bases outside the gene matches: 10. CDR1 is SGHDN, CDR2 FVKESK, per germline. CDR3 length equals 14 residues. The DNA of the CDR3 is TGTGCCAGCAAGGGCCCAGCGGGGGAATATGAGCAGTTCTTC. This sequence encodes CASKGPAGEYEQFF. Complete variable domain (other parts from reference TRBV14 and TRBJ2-1): EAGVTQFPSHSVIEKGQTVTLRCDPISGHDNLYWYRRVMGKEIKFLLHFVKESKQDESGMPNNRFLAERTGGTYSTLKVQPAELEDSGVYFCASKGPAGEYEQFFGPGTRLTVL.

This clone showed up just once. The chain combines TRBV6-4 with TRBJ2-7; D is uncertain. The CDR3 is made up of 10 amino acids. Trimming took 1 base from V and 5 from J, leaving 0 bases between them. Looked up from germline, CDR1 is MRHNA and CDR2 is SNTAGT. CDR3 sequence (DNA): TGTGCCAGCAGTGACTACGAGCAGTACTTC. Translated: CASSDYEQYF.

The rearrangement joins TRBV18 to TRBJ2-7; D is possibly TRBD1 or TRBD2 (6 bases each). There are 13 residues in the CDR3. Trimming shortened V by 8 bases and J by 0 bases, and 11 bases separated the two germline ends. Germline lookup yields CDR1 KGHSH and CDR2 LQKENI. CDR3 sequence: CASTRDNSYEQYF. CDR3 bases: TGTGCCAGCACGCGGGACAACTCCTACGAGCAGTACTTC. Looking up the rest from reference TRBV18 and TRBJ2-7 gives the full variable domain: NAGVMQNPRHLVRRRGQEARLRCSPMKGHSHVYWYRQLPEEGLKFMVYLQKENIIDESGMPKERFSAEFPKEGPSILRIQQVVRGDSAAYFCASTRDNSYEQYFGPGTRLTVT.

The J gene is TRBJ2-7, the V gene TRBV28; tentatively, D is TRBD1 (7 bases). Trimming shortened V by 10 bases and J by 2 bases, and 21 bases separated the two germline ends. Germline V gene data show CDR1 as MDHEN and CDR2 as SYDVKM. This CDR3 is 15 amino acids long. CDR3 sequence: CATGGPERAPYEQYF. The CDR3 DNA reads as TGTGCCACAGGGGGACCCGAGCGGGCACCCTACGAGCAGTACTTC.

The V call is TRBV9, the J call TRBJ1-2; a possible D gene is TRBD1 (5 bases). Trimming left V 0 bases short and J 2 bases short, with 5 bases between. Germline V gives CDR1 SGDLS, CDR2 YYNGEE. This CDR3 contains 13 residues. For the CDR3, the DNA is TGTGCCAGCAGCGTAGGGACAAACTATGGCTACACCTTC. It yields the protein CASSVGTNYGYTF.

The chain employs TRBV19 and TRBJ2-1; maybe TRBD2 (5 bases). The CDR3 is 14 amino acids. Germline lookup yields CDR1 LNHDA and CDR2 SQIVND (reference sequence). Trimming removed 5 bases at V and 10 bases at J, with 18 bases between. The CDR3 region is CASSPGSHEGEQFF. The CDR3 DNA is TGTGCCAGTAGTCCGGGGAGCCACGAGGGCGAGCAGTTCTTC. The full variable domain, its missing parts supplied by reference TRBV19 and TRBJ2-1, is DGGITQSPKYLFRKEGQNVTLSCEQNLNHDAMYWYRQDPGQGLRLIYYSQIVNDFQKGDIAEGYSVSREKKESFPLTVTSAQKNPTAFYLCASSPGSHEGEQFFGPGTRLTVL.